The clone carrying this TCR beta chain occurred once. The data originate from a study of blood T cell repertoires in COVID-19. Overall study: There were acute and convalescent COVID-19 samples, and they came from the United States, Italy and Spain.

TCRdb's copy holds only in-frame clones and misses some; the assay was immunoSEQ multiplex PCR. Among 200,000 or so clones listed, approximately 87% were seen once. The V end was cut by 5 bases, the J end by 1 base, with 11 bases between. Per the germline V gene, CDR1 is SGHNT and CDR2 is YENEEA. The CDR3 sequence is 14 residues long. This TCR came from a woman aged 45-65 years with acute or convalescent COVID-19. Sequenced input: peripheral blood. The V call is TRBV11-3, the J call TRBJ1-1; the D is unclear. The CDR3 bases are TGTGCCAGCAGCCCGGGTATAACGAACACTGAAGCTTTCTTT. It codes for CASSPGITNTEAFF.